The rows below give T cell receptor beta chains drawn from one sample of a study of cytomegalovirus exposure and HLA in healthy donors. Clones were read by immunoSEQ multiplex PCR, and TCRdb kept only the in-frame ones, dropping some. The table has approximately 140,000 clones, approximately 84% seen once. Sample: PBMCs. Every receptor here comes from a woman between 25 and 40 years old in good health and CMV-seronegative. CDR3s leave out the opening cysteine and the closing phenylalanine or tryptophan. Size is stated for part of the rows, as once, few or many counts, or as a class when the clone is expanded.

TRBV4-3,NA,ASSQFSHDEQF
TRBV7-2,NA,ASSANRGRGYGYT
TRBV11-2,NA,ASSLDSYQPQH
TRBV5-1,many,ASSFGRERRAYEQY
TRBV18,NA,ASSPGQGGNTEAF
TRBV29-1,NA,SVTAGTYYEQY
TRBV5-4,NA,ASSLAQSGNTIY
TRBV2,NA,ASSFKAGLYGYT
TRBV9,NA,ASARGNYNEQF
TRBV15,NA,ATRPGRDRGNQPQH
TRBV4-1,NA,ASSQGFEGSYEQY
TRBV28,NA,ASSTSKGASGYT
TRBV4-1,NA,ASSQVSGYTEAF
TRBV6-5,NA,ASSRTGIGNQPQH
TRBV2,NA,ARERGFPHGIDYGYT
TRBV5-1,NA,ASTRGGEETQY
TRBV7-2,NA,ASSLDLQGTEQY
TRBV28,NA,ASSSNRGRFSPLH
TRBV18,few,ASSPRHQGRTFPLGYT
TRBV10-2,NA,ASSGQGLGGTEAF
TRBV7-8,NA,ASSSSQGRGETQY
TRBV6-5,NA,ASSYNRDANYGYT
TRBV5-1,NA,ASQYRENSPLH
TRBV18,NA,ASSPPQGGNTIY
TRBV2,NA,ASIPDRGRGKAF
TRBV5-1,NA,ASSYLGGADGQF
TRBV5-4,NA,ASSLERGRTEAF